A selection of T cell receptor beta chains follows, all from one sample in a study of identical twins. One entry per CDR3 protein results from TCRdb running MiXCR on the 5' RACE reads. The sample yields over 250,000 distinct CDR3 sequences, roughly 10% seen once. This sample also appeared in a second study, on yellow fever vaccine responses in identical twins.

The source material was CD8+ T cells sorted from blood. The origin of the receptors is a young woman in good health. CDR3s leave out the opening cysteine and the closing phenylalanine or tryptophan.

j_gene	v_gene	CDR3aa
TRBJ2-7	TRBV4-3	ASSQDGYDEQY
TRBJ2-7	TRBV7-8	ASHPTGSYEQY
TRBJ2-2	TRBV15	ATSSAGTGGTGELF
TRBJ2-3	TRBV12-3/TRBV12-4	ASSFSGFDTQY
TRBJ2-7	TRBV7-9	ASSSYMGEQY
TRBJ2-7	TRBV7-9	ASSPPTSGYEQY
TRBJ2-5	TRBV7-9	ATGGLAGVETQY
TRBJ2-3	TRBV7-9	ASSLLGGSSTDTQY
TRBJ1-2	TRBV29-1	SGAGTANYGYT
TRBJ2-2	TRBV4-3	ASSQPPGLAAGELF
TRBJ2-5	TRBV28	ASSPRQGVKTQY
TRBJ1-6	TRBV12-1	ASNPDSPLYNSPLH
TRBJ2-3	TRBV3-1	ASSLTSGGSTDTQY
TRBJ1-2	TRBV3-1	ASSQEQGARGYT
TRBJ1-1	TRBV5-1	ASSVGVGARGTEAF
TRBJ2-7	TRBV20-1	SASAGGPTYEQY
TRBJ1-1	TRBV14	ASSQDRRLEAF
TRBJ2-3	TRBV19	ASSIPFGFLTDTQY
TRBJ2-7	TRBV18	ASPPGTDYEQY
TRBJ2-3	TRBV20-1	SAIGRDTDTQY
TRBJ2-3	TRBV7-8	ASSLTQGWVADTQY
TRBJ2-5	TRBV7-9	ASSPIAGGRAETQY
TRBJ1-6	TRBV19	ASSISASGWTRGTDNSPLH
TRBJ2-3	TRBV9	ASSVDGGVVADTQY
TRBJ2-1	TRBV7-2	ASRERFEQF
TRBJ2-1	TRBV6-1	ALLGWAYNEQF
TRBJ1-5	TRBV10-3	AISEGARGQPQH
TRBJ2-1	TRBV10-3	AISVSTGGLYNEQF
TRBJ2-1	TRBV30	AWSGGGNEQF
TRBJ2-1	TRBV6-2/TRBV6-3	ASSYSIVNLSYNEQF
TRBJ2-7	TRBV6-1	ASTTPAALYEQY
TRBJ2-3	TRBV12-3/TRBV12-4	ASSLAPLAGGTDTQY
TRBJ2-7	TRBV7-9	ASSEPGTGGSYEQY